A selection of T cell receptor beta chains follows, all from one sample in a study of blood T cell repertoires in COVID-19. Only in-frame clones appear in the TCRdb table, and some are missing; sequencing was by immunoSEQ multiplex PCR. The table lists 90,000 to 150,000 clones, over 75% of them singletons. The sequenced sample was peripheral blood. The origin of the receptors is an elderly man with acute or convalescent COVID-19. The conserved cysteine and the conserved F or W are not part of the CDR3 here.

>TRBV21-1|15|TRBJ2-1
ASSIMPGRAPYNEQF
>TRBV7-3|10|TRBJ2-2
ASRTNTGELF
>TRBV5-1|12|TRBJ1-1
ASSTGQGASEAF
>TRBV4-1|14|TRBJ1-3
ASSRTGENSGNTIY
>TRBV6-5|11|TRBJ1-5
ATGQGSNQPQH
>TRBV28|13|TRBJ2-1
ASSLELAGGNEQF
>TRBV7-3|13|TRBJ1-1
ASSLSGTQVAEAF
>TRBV9|14|TRBJ2-1
ASSSSGTPGYNEQF
>TRBV27|16|TRBJ2-6
ASSFWAGGADGANVLT
>TRBV28|13|TRBJ2-3
ASTLNGGLGDTQY
>TRBV10-2|11|TRBJ2-1
ATNLDSYNEQF
>TRBV4-1|13|TRBJ2-5
ASSQDEGAWETQY
>TRBV29-1|12|TRBJ2-7
SVDPGEGAREQY
>TRBV6-2/TRBV6-3|13|TRBJ1-1
ASSTRDRGDTEAF
>TRBV30|11|TRBJ1-1
AWSTQMNTEAF
>TRBV6-5|13|TRBJ2-3
ASSYLGTDTDTQY
>TRBV19|9|TRBJ1-2
ASTAGYGYT
>TRBV27|13|TRBJ2-2
ASSFIAGMGGELF
>TRBV5-1|13|TRBJ1-4
ASGPVEGGGEKLF
>TRBV5-8|13|TRBJ2-1
ASSLWVARGNEQF
>TRBV5-5|14|TRBJ2-1
ASSSSGSSSYNEQF
>TRBV18|13|TRBJ2-1
ASSPPGGLDNEQF
>TRBV21-1|15|TRBJ1-2
ASSKFKTGGANYGYT
>TRBV9|13|TRBJ1-6
ASSAGGSYNSPLH
>TRBV16|14|TRBJ1-2
ASTQAGPDLNNGYT
>TRBV13|11|TRBJ1-2
ASTSQGALWDT
>TRBV29-1|12|TRBJ1-2
SVIKTGGISGYT
>TRBV9|12|TRBJ2-7
ASSDGLSQGEQY
>TRBV7-2|16|TRBJ2-6
ASSKGRGATSGANVLT
>TRBV30|12|TRBJ1-6
AWSLGGGGSPLH
>TRBV7-3|11|TRBJ1-2
ASSLTPGGGYT
>TRBV2|8|TRBJ2-3
ASSEIAQY
>TRBV6-4|12|TRBJ2-3
ASSGTSAGDTQY
>TRBV18|12|TRBJ1-5
ASSSGQTNQPQH
>TRBV18|15|TRBJ2-2
ASSPKIGGGATGELF
>TRBV6-6|13|TRBJ1-3
ASSSLGQGANTIY
>TRBV19|12|TRBJ1-2
ASSTLDRAYGYT
>TRBV7-6|13|TRBJ2-7
ASSTTGFGFGEQY
>TRBV15|12|TRBJ1-3
ATSRGGAGNTIY
>TRBV10-3|12|TRBJ1-1
AISGSGTDAEAF
>TRBV19|13|TRBJ1-1
ASSTRGQGTTEAF
>TRBV7-2|12|TRBJ2-1
ASSLAGHYNEQF
>TRBV28|14|TRBJ2-6
ASTLRRGRGANVLT
>TRBV5-8|13|TRBJ2-3
ASSYIAGGTDTQY
>TRBV5-1|13|TRBJ2-5
ASSFLLAVKETQY
>TRBV7-2|14|TRBJ2-5
ASSLEASGQLETQY
>TRBV19|11|TRBJ1-3
ASSAGSGNTIY
>TRBV6-6|12|TRBJ2-3
ASGRQGSTDTQY
>TRBV7-9|10|TRBJ1-1
ASSLEERAAF
>TRBV28|14|TRBJ2-2
ASSRPHTGNTGELF
>TRBV5-1|13|TRBJ1-2
ASSSLDNANYGYT
>TRBV6-2/TRBV6-3|12|TRBJ2-7
ASSSTGPQGEQY
>TRBV5-8|11|TRBJ1-5
ASRLTGNQPQH
>TRBV3-1/TRBV3-2|15|TRBJ1-1
ASSQATGGGSNTEAF
>TRBV6-6|13|TRBJ2-3
ASSLAGGLTDTQY
>TRBV11-2|12|TRBJ1-1
ASSLRTSETEAF
>TRBV11-3|10|TRBJ2-1
ASSFGRGEQF
>TRBV7-8|9|TRBJ2-3
ALGEGDTQY
>TRBV5-1|14|TRBJ2-7
ASSYSGTSGDASTY